The clone carrying this TCR beta chain was picked up many times. Trimming stripped 2 bases from V and 4 bases from J, with 19 bases between. CDR1 and CDR2 from the germline V gene are SQVTM and ANQGSEA. CDR3 size: 16 residues. This sample was included in a study of T cells after posttransplantation cyclophosphamide. The table came from immunoSEQ multiplex PCR; TCRdb's copy has only in-frame clones and leaves some out. The sample has 25,000 to 30,000 clones, none seen only once; the top ten hold about 1.5%. The source of this sequence is a man over 45 in good health, CMV-negative, and a related stem cell transplant donor. The sequenced sample was PBMCs. The rearrangement joins TRBV29-1 to TRBJ2-3; maybe TRBD2 (6 bases). The chain's CDR3 is CSVEWWGEVASDTQYF. In DNA, the CDR3 is TGCAGCGTTGAATGGTGGGGGGAAGTTGCCTCAGATACGCAGTATTTT.